Below are 30 T cell receptor beta chains sequenced from a single sample in a study of T-cell memory formation after mild COVID-19. TCRdb itself ran the 5' RACE reads through MiXCR, one entry per CDR3 protein. The table records hundreds of thousands of distinct CDR3 sequences, about a fifth of them present only once. The source material was PBMCs or a T cell subset sorted from them (not recorded which). The source of these receptors is an adult woman who had mild COVID-19 (a few samples of this study predate the infection). Cell type and time point are not known.

J is TRBJ1-2 and V is TRBV29-1, with D tentatively TRBD1 (6 bases). The ends were cut back, 3 bases at V and 8 bases at J, with 16 bases in the middle. The CDR3 totals 13 residues. Germline lookup yields CDR1 SQVTM and CDR2 ANQGSEA. CDR3 region: CSVDPTGGGGYTF. Here the CDR3 DNA reads TGCAGCGTTGATCCCACCGGGGGGGGCGGCTACACCTTC.

The genes are TRBV12-3 or TRBV12-4 and TRBJ2-7, with D perhaps matching TRBD1 (6 bases). CDR3 length: 12 amino acids. The V gene lost 6 bases and the J gene lost 4 bases, with 10 bases spanning the gap. The CDR3 nucleotides read TGTGCCAGCAGCGAGGGGGAATACGAGCAGTACTTC. Translation gives CASSEGEYEQYF.

J is TRBJ1-5 and V is TRBV30, with D maybe TRBD1 (6 bases). The CDR3 runs to 13 residues. The germline gives CDR1 GTSNPN, CDR2 SVGIG (reference sequence). Deletions cut 1 base from V and 5 bases from J, with 9 bases between. The CDR3 coding sequence is TGTGCCTGGAGTGGGTCAGGGGATCAGCCCCAGCATTTT. Translating it yields CAWSGSGDQPQHF.

This clonotype came up a few times. The CDR3 DNA sequence: TGTGCCAGCAGTTACCCCGGCCTAAACAATGAGCAGTTCTTC. Residues: CASSYPGLNNEQFF. This sequence joins TRBV6-2 or TRBV6-3 and TRBJ2-1; no definite D call. V was shortened by 2 bases and J by 5 bases, with 10 bases between the two germline ends. The V gene's germline CDR1 is MNHEY and CDR2 SVGEGT. The CDR3 runs to 14 residues.

This clonotype was counted a few times. The CDR3, as DNA: TGTGCCAGCAGCTTATCGGGAGGGAAGGACGAGCAGTACTTC. Translated, it gives CASSLSGGKDEQYF. This rearrangement joins TRBV7-9 to TRBJ2-7; 8 bases are a match to TRBD2. Germline assignment: CDR1 SEHNR and CDR2 FQNEAQ (reference sequence). With V trimmed by 2 bases and J by 5 bases, 5 bases remained unmatched. This CDR3 is built from 14 residues.

For this clonotype: A junction end diverges from the germline sequence, so it may reflect a read error. V usage is TRBV6-2 or TRBV6-3 and J usage is TRBJ2-7, with 7 positions matching TRBD1. This CDR3 contains 12 residues. Germline lookup yields CDR1 MNHEY and CDR2 SVGEGT. CDR3 in DNA: TGTGCCAGCAGTTCCTCGACAGGGTTGCAAGACTTC. It is translated as CASSSSTGLQDF.

The chain employs TRBV6-5 and TRBJ2-7, with D perhaps TRBD2 (6 bases). The CDR3 sequence is 14 residues long. The V end was cut by 1 base, the J end by 0 bases, with 7 bases between. Per germline, CDR1 MNHEY and CDR2 SVGAGI. The DNA of the CDR3 is TGTGCCAGCAGTTACTACGGGGGCTCCTACGAGCAGTACTTC. Its protein is CASSYYGGSYEQYF.

This clonotype was seen a handful of times. The chain combines TRBV7-9 with TRBJ2-7; D might be TRBD1 or TRBD2, each matching 5 bases. The V end was cut by 5 bases, the J end by 2 bases, with 13 bases between. CDR1 and CDR2 from the germline V gene are SEHNR and FQNEAQ (reference sequence). CDR3 length equals 14 residues. The CDR3 loop reads CASSRRGGTYEQYF. CDR3 coding DNA: TGTGCCAGCAGCCGCCGGGGCGGAACCTACGAGCAGTACTTC.

This clonotype was observed a handful of times. As DNA, the CDR3 is TGTGCCAGCAGCCCCGGACAGTGGGGGTACAATGAGCAGTTCTTC. Protein product: CASSPGQWGYNEQFF. V gene TRBV5-4 combines with J gene TRBJ2-1, with D tentatively TRBD1 (6 bases). Per the germline V gene, CDR1 is SGHNT and CDR2 is YYREEE (reference sequence). V was shortened by 4 bases and J by 4 bases, with 15 bases between the two germline ends. This CDR3 comprises 15 residues.

The chain links TRBV3-1 to TRBJ1-1; 8 bases map to TRBD1. Germline V gene lookup returns CDR1 LGHDT and CDR2 YNNKEL (reference sequence). The CDR3 extends over 14 amino acids. V gave up 4 bases and J gave up 7 bases; unmatched junction bases: 8. The DNA of the CDR3 is TGTGCCAGCAGCCCCAGGGGGCTGGTCGGTGAAGCTTTCTTT. Its protein product is CASSPRGLVGEAFF.

This clonotype has only a few counts. The gene calls are TRBV15 and TRBJ2-1, with D tentatively TRBD2 (5 bases). V dropped 5 bases and J dropped 7 bases, with 15 bases sitting between them. The CDR3 is 14 residues long. Germline lookup yields CDR1 LNHNV and CDR2 YYDKDF (reference sequence). The DNA for the CDR3 is TGTGCCACCAGCCGCTCGACTAACTCGAATGAGCAGTTCTTC. This codes for CATSRSTNSNEQFF.

The chain is built from TRBV7-2 and TRBJ2-1; a possible D gene is TRBD1 (8 bases). The CDR3 spans 17 residues. The V end lost 4 bases, the J end lost 1 base, and 17 bases lay between the germline ends. Germline CDR1 and CDR2: SGHTA and FQGNSA. The CDR3 sequence: CASSSRPQGGSYNEQFF. The CDR3, as DNA: TGTGCCAGCAGCTCAAGGCCACAGGGGGGGTCCTACAATGAGCAGTTCTTC.

This clonotype was counted a few times. The chain links TRBV12-3 or TRBV12-4 to TRBJ1-6; a possible D gene is TRBD1 (6 bases). The V gene lost 2 bases and the J gene lost 7 bases, with 9 bases spanning the gap. This CDR3 region has 14 residues. The CDR3 reads CASSLRQGNSPLHF. In DNA form, the CDR3 reads TGTGCCAGCAGTTTACGGCAGGGGAATTCACCCCTCCACTTT.

There are a few counts of this clonotype. The chain uses TRBV12-3 or TRBV12-4 and TRBJ2-2; D remains ambiguous. The V gene lost 6 bases and the J gene lost 3 bases, with 8 bases spanning the gap. The CDR3 consists of 13 residues. The CDR3 DNA follows: TGTGCCAGCAGACCATCGGACACCGGGGAGCTGTTTTTT. Its translation: CASRPSDTGELFF.

This chain connects TRBV12-3 or TRBV12-4 to TRBJ1-2, with D perhaps TRBD1 (5 bases). The CDR3 is made up of 15 amino acids. Trimming stripped 5 bases from V and 5 bases from J, with 18 bases between. CDR3 region: CASSLSPGQWYGYTF. Here the CDR3 DNA reads TGTGCCAGCAGTCTTTCCCCGGGGCAATGGTATGGCTACACCTTC.

This clonotype was detected ten times or more. The chain carries TRBV7-3 and TRBJ1-1; TRBD1 agrees at 9 bases. With V trimmed by 5 bases and J by 4 bases, 5 bases remained unmatched. The CDR3 runs to 14 residues. CDR1 and CDR2 (germline): SGHTA, FQGTGA. CDR3 amino acids: CASSLDRGSTEAFF. The CDR3 nucleotides read TGTGCCAGCAGCCTGGACAGGGGAAGCACTGAAGCTTTCTTT.

There are a few counts of this clonotype. The V and J genes are TRBV6-2 or TRBV6-3 and TRBJ1-2; weak D call: TRBD1 (6 bases). Trimming cost V 5 bases and J 4 bases, with 11 bases left between them. This CDR3 has 13 residues. Germline V gene data show CDR1 as MNHEY and CDR2 as SVGEGT. In DNA form, the CDR3 reads TGTGCCAGCAGTCGACAGGAGTTCTATGGCTACACCTTC. Translating gives CASSRQEFYGYTF.

The V call is TRBV24-1, the J call TRBJ2-1, with 9 positions matching TRBD1. V was clipped by 3 bases and J by 7 bases; unmatched bases: 6. The CDR3 is 15 residues long. Germline V gene lookup returns CDR1 KGHDR and CDR2 SFDVKD. Here the CDR3 reads CATSDPGTGLNEQFF. CDR3 coding DNA: TGTGCCACCAGTGATCCCGGGACAGGGCTGAATGAGCAGTTCTTC.

This chain links TRBV12-3 or TRBV12-4 with TRBJ1-2; TRBD1 is a possible D gene (5 bases). The CDR3 loop spans 13 amino acids. V lost 6 bases and J 3 bases, leaving 11 bases between the germline ends. The CDR3 sequence is CASSTGTYYGYTF. The CDR3 DNA reads TGTGCCAGCAGCACCGGGACCTACTATGGCTACACCTTC.

There are a few counts of this clonotype. The chain couples TRBV15 to TRBJ1-1; D is unclear. Trimming took off 5 bases at V and 1 base at J, with 14 bases between the two ends. Germline values: CDR1 LNHNV, CDR2 YYDKDF (reference sequence). This CDR3 has 15 amino acids. This CDR3 is CATSGARGRNTEAFF. The CDR3 DNA sequence: TGTGCCACCAGCGGAGCAAGAGGCCGGAACACTGAAGCTTTCTTT.

This clonotype was counted a few times. The V gene is TRBV7-2, the J gene TRBJ1-1; D is uncertain. Germline assignment: CDR1 SGHTA and CDR2 FQGNSA. Deletions cut 3 bases from V and 9 bases from J, with 8 bases between. There are 11 residues in the CDR3. The CDR3 loop reads CASSFARQAFF. The CDR3 DNA is TGTGCCAGCAGCTTTGCCCGCCAAGCTTTCTTT.

This clonotype showed up just a few times. V and J are TRBV18 and TRBJ2-1, with TRBD1 identical over 9 bases. The V segment lost 5 bases and the J segment 9 bases; nucleotides outside the gene matches: 5. The CDR3 runs 13 residues. CDR1 and CDR2 (germline): KGHSH, LQKENI. The CDR3 here is CASSGLQGAEQFF. DNA of the CDR3: TGTGCCAGCTCAGGTTTACAGGGGGCTGAGCAGTTCTTC.

This clonotype was counted between two and nine times. The V and J genes are TRBV7-8 and TRBJ1-5; no clear D. CDR1 and CDR2 (germline): SGHVS, FQNEAQ. The V end was cut by 0 bases, the J end by 0 bases, with 6 bases between. The CDR3 is 15 residues long. The CDR3 region is CASSLAPSSNQPQHF. CDR3 nucleotide sequence: TGTGCCAGCAGCTTAGCGCCCAGTAGCAATCAGCCCCAGCATTTT.

The CDR3: CASSLDDSEKLFF. CDR3 bases: TGCGCCAGCAGCTTGGATGACAGCGAAAAACTGTTTTTT. V is TRBV5-1 and J is TRBJ1-4; a weak D match, TRBD1 (5 bases). Germline assignment: CDR1 SGHRS and CDR2 YFSETQ. The CDR3 is 13 amino acids. V lost 0 bases and J 8 bases, leaving 8 bases between the germline ends.

The genes are TRBV9 and TRBJ1-2, with TRBD1 matching 7 bases. This CDR3 is 14 amino acids long. Germline CDR1 SGDLS, CDR2 YYNGEE. V shed 0 bases and J 8 bases; nucleotides not matched to a gene: 7. The CDR3 DNA is TGTGCCAGCAGCGTAGTGGCAGGGGGAGTAGGCTACACCTTC. Its translation is CASSVVAGGVGYTF.

In its sample, this clonotype was seen many times. The chain is built from TRBV9 and TRBJ2-1; 13 nucleotides align to TRBD2. CDR3 length equals 16 residues. V dropped 4 bases and J dropped 9; count of bases not matched to a gene: 10. Germline CDR1 reads SGDLS; CDR2 reads YYNGEE. The DNA for the CDR3 is TGTGCCAGCAGCCCCCGGACTAGCGGGAGTAACGGTGAGCAGTTCTTC. This gives the protein CASSPRTSGSNGEQFF.

This clonotype appeared a few times. The chain recombines TRBV27 with TRBJ2-7, with 10 bases lining up with TRBD1. Germline CDR1 and CDR2: MNHEY and SMNVEV (reference sequence). This CDR3 is 15 amino acids long. V lost 5 bases and J lost 3; bases outside the gene matches: 7. The CDR3 is CASSPGTGAYYEQYF. Here the CDR3 DNA reads TGTGCCAGCAGTCCCGGGACAGGGGCATACTACGAGCAGTACTTC.

This clonotype was picked up a small number of times. The rearrangement joins TRBV12-3 or TRBV12-4 to TRBJ2-7; D not resolved. The germline V and J ends were trimmed by 5 bases and 2 bases, with 10 bases remaining between them. CDR3 size: 13 residues. For the CDR3, the DNA is TGTGCCAGCAGTACTGACGGAACCTACGAGCAGTACTTC. It specifies CASSTDGTYEQYF.

This clonotype appeared a few times. The rearrangement uses TRBV6-2 or TRBV6-3 and TRBJ2-1; D is ambiguous. This CDR3 contains 15 residues. V dropped 5 bases and J dropped 4 bases, with 15 bases sitting between them. Germline CDR1 reads MNHEY; CDR2 reads SVGEGT. CDR3 nucleotides: TGTGCCAGCAGTCGTATGGGTGGTACGTACAATGAGCAGTTCTTC. It codes for CASSRMGGTYNEQFF.

This chain uses TRBV2 with TRBJ1-1; 9 positions agree with TRBD1. Germline V gene data show CDR1 as SNHLY and CDR2 as FYNNEI. The CDR3 runs to 14 residues. V trimming: 4 bases; J trimming: 4 bases; junction bases outside the gene matches: 4. CDR3 protein: CASSVDRGSTEAFF. CDR3 in DNA: TGTGCCAGCAGTGTGGACAGGGGAAGCACTGAAGCTTTCTTT.